Listed here is a single T cell receptor beta chain. What it recognizes is unknown. Each subset's genomic DNA was split evenly across several immunoSEQ plates. Sequenced by immunoSEQ multiplex PCR; TCRdb stores in-frame clones only, minus some. The data contain about 590,000 clones, around 95% of them seen just once; the ten biggest clones take up roughly 0.1%. Naive CD8 cells were CD45RO-negative, positively selected for CCR7, excluding terminally differentiated effector memory CD45RA+ cells. This sample is part of a study of shared clonotypes between healthy human individuals. Whole-study context: The composition of the donors was a couple of women and a few men aged 18 to 49. Per donor, CD8 memory used one plate, CD8 naive used two, CD4 memory used three and CD4 naive used three. Study results and caveats: Shared clonotypes: about 5% naive CD4, around 4% naive CD8, about 2.2% memory CD4, over 0.3% memory CD8.

Per germline, CDR1 SGDLS and CDR2 YYNGEE. The CDR3 sequence is 14 residues long. V shed 0 bases and J shed 2 bases, with 7 bases lying between them. The TCR was taken from a woman between 25 and 40 years old in good health. The chain carries TRBV9 and TRBJ2-3; D gene ambiguous. The sequenced sample was naive CD8+ T cells sorted from blood. CDR3 in amino acids: CASSVAGNTDTQYF. In DNA, the CDR3 is TGTGCCAGCAGCGTAGCAGGTAACACAGATACGCAGTATTTT.